These 19 T cell receptor beta chains were sequenced from one sample in a study of post-analysis software for immune sequencing data. General study results and limits: In patients, TRBV5-6, TRBV5-1 and TRBV20-1 belonged to roughly five TRBV segments found more frequently than in controls.

These receptors have no identified antigens. Researchers reported that TCR beta cDNA libraries carried unique molecular identifiers. TCRdb redid the calling of the PCR reads with MiXCR, one entry per CDR3 protein. Of about 430,000 distinct CDR3 sequences detected, 39% appear once; the ten largest clones hold 6.5% to 8%. Sample: blood. The receptors come from a girl aged 2 to 10 with multiple sclerosis.

DNA for the CDR3: TGTGCCAGCAGTTTATTAGGGACCAACGGACACTATGGCTACACCTTC. Translated, it gives CASSLLGTNGHYGYTF. The chain recombines TRBV28 with TRBJ1-2, with D perhaps TRBD1 (5 bases). Between the trimmed V and J ends, which lost 1 base and 3 bases, there was a span of 15 bases. Germline V gives CDR1 MDHEN, CDR2 SYDVKM. The CDR3 is 16 residues long.

The V call is TRBV14, the J call TRBJ2-7, with D tentatively TRBD2 (5 bases). Germline CDR1 is SGHDN and CDR2 is FVKESK. The germline V and J ends were trimmed by 3 bases and 1 base, with 10 bases remaining between them. This CDR3 comprises 14 residues. The CDR3 here is CASSHTRLSYEQYF. The CDR3 DNA sequence: TGTGCCAGCAGCCACACTAGATTATCCTACGAGCAGTACTTC.

The chain uses TRBV6-5 and TRBJ2-5, with 11 nucleotides matching TRBD1. The CDR3 totals 16 residues. Per germline, CDR1 MNHEY and CDR2 SVGAGI. J lost 5 bases, V lost 0 bases, and 5 bases had no gene match. For the CDR3, the DNA is TGTGCCAGCAGTTACTCGCTGGGACAGGGGGGGGAGACCCAGTACTTC. Protein product: CASSYSLGQGGETQYF.

This clonotype was found many times. This chain connects TRBV10-3 to TRBJ2-7; D gene uncertain. Germline values: CDR1 ENHRY, CDR2 SYGVKD. The CDR3 is 11 residues long. Trimming removed 2 bases at V and 4 bases at J, with 3 bases between. The CDR3 sequence is CAISERYEQYF. The CDR3 DNA reads TGTGCCATCAGTGAGCGGTACGAGCAGTACTTC.

This clonotype was recorded a few times. V gene TRBV9 combines with J gene TRBJ2-1; TRBD1 or TRBD2 may be the D gene (5 bases each). CDR1 and CDR2 (germline): SGDLS, YYNGEE. V was pared by 3 bases and J by 5 bases, with 12 bases between. The CDR3 is 14 residues long. The CDR3 is CASSDGARDNEQFF. CDR3 sequence (DNA): TGTGCCAGCAGCGACGGGGCCAGGGACAATGAGCAGTTCTTC.

This sequence joins TRBV14 and TRBJ2-1, with a weak D call TRBD1 (5 bases). Trimming cost V 0 bases and J 3 bases, with 15 bases left between them. There are 17 residues in the CDR3. Per germline, CDR1 SGHDN and CDR2 FVKESK. CDR3 nucleotide sequence: TGTGCCAGCAGCCAAGATGTCAGGGTTAGCCTCTACAATGAGCAGTTCTTC. This codes for CASSQDVRVSLYNEQFF.

The chain recombines TRBV2 with TRBJ1-5; D not resolved. CDR3 length equals 14 residues. The germline V and J ends were trimmed by 7 bases and 10 bases, with 20 bases remaining between them. Germline CDR1 SNHLY, CDR2 FYNNEI. The CDR3 protein is CASTKGQTAGPQHF. In DNA, the CDR3 is TGTGCCAGCACCAAGGGCCAGACTGCAGGACCCCAGCATTTT.

The rearrangement links TRBV9 to TRBJ2-6; the match to TRBD1 covers 9 bases. Unmatched junction bases numbered 8, after V lost 6 bases and J lost 4 bases. This CDR3 region has 16 residues. CDR1 and CDR2 from the germline V gene are SGDLS and YYNGEE. CDR3 coding DNA: TGTGCCAGCACCGGGGACAGGGATTCCGGGGCCAACGTCCTGACTTTC. Residues: CASTGDRDSGANVLTF.

A note on this clonotype: The junction shows a germline mismatch at one end, possibly a read error. DNA for the CDR3: TGTGCCAGCAGTTTCCCTCCAGATACGGAGTATTTT. It is translated as CASSFPPDTEYF. The J gene is TRBJ2-3, the V gene TRBV12-3 or TRBV12-4; D gene uncertain. This CDR3 has 12 amino acids.

This clonotype appeared a single time. V and J are TRBV2 and TRBJ1-4, with 9 bases that match TRBD1. This CDR3 comprises 14 residues. Unmatched junction bases numbered 11, after V lost 10 bases and J lost 8 bases. Germline V gives CDR1 SNHLY, CDR2 FYNNEI. DNA of the CDR3: TGTGCCATCGCGCTGGACAGGGGCAACGAAAAACTGTTTTTT. Translation: CAIALDRGNEKLFF.

This clonotype has only a few counts. The chain combines TRBV28 with TRBJ2-7, with TRBD2 matching 10 bases. The junction had 5 bases not matched to a gene; V was cut back by 6 bases and J by 3 bases. This CDR3 is built from 14 residues. Per the germline V gene, CDR1 is MDHEN and CDR2 is SYDVKM. The CDR3 region is CASSNKRGGYEQYF. The CDR3 DNA follows: TGTGCCAGCAGCAACAAGCGGGGGGGCTACGAGCAGTACTTC.

V and J are TRBV20-1 and TRBJ2-7; possibly TRBD2 for D (6 bases). Germline loops: CDR1 DFQATT, CDR2 SNEGSKA (reference sequence). This CDR3 is 13 amino acids long. Trimming cost V 5 bases and J 4 bases, with 15 bases left between them. CDR3 sequence: CSAFSGTPYEQYF. The CDR3 DNA sequence: TGCAGTGCTTTCTCCGGGACTCCGTACGAGCAGTACTTC.

CDR3 protein: CASSQLIGGYNEQFF. The CDR3 coding sequence is TGCGCCAGCAGCCAACTAATCGGCGGGTACAATGAGCAGTTCTTC. This chain connects TRBV4-3 to TRBJ2-1, with D possibly TRBD2 on 5 matching bases. Trimming cost V 2 bases and J 4 bases, with 12 bases left between them. This CDR3 has 15 residues. The germline CDR1 and CDR2 sequences are LGHNA and YSLEER.

This clonotype has only a few counts. V gene TRBV7-2 combines with J gene TRBJ2-3, with 11 bases fitting TRBD2. The germline CDR1 and CDR2 sequences are SGHTA and FQGNSA. V lost 0 bases, J lost 4 bases, and 0 bases stayed unmatched. The CDR3 covers 15 residues. CDR3 in DNA: TGTGCCAGCAGCTTAGCACTAGCGGGAGCAGATACGCAGTATTTT. This sequence encodes CASSLALAGADTQYF.

This clonotype was recorded once. The chain uses TRBV10-2 and TRBJ2-7; 7 bases map to TRBD1. The germline CDR1 and CDR2 sequences are WSHSY and SAAADI. The V segment lost 2 bases and the J segment 2 bases; nucleotides outside the gene matches: 12. This CDR3 region has 17 residues. The CDR3 bases are TGCGCCAGCAGTGAGCCGCCCCCGGGGACAGAAACCTACGAGCAGTACTTC. Translating gives CASSEPPPGTETYEQYF.

The V gene is TRBV7-2, the J gene TRBJ2-7; tentative D call: TRBD2 (6 bases). Deletions cut 8 bases from V and 8 bases from J, with 7 bases between. The CDR3 covers 9 residues. Germline V lookup: CDR1 SGHTA, CDR2 FQGNSA. CDR3 loop: CASGLKQYF. CDR3 nucleotides: TGTGCCAGCGGACTAAAGCAGTACTTC.

This clonotype turned up a few times. This sequence joins TRBV9 and TRBJ2-1; 11 bases agree with TRBD1. In germline, CDR1 is SGDLS, CDR2 YYNGEE. J gave up 3 bases and V 4 bases, and 3 bases lay outside the gene matches. The CDR3 is 15 residues long. CDR3 sequence (DNA): TGTGCCAGCAGCATGGGACAGGGGGTCTACAATGAGCAGTTCTTC. Its protein is CASSMGQGVYNEQFF.

This clonotype was detected only a few times. This chain uses TRBV14 with TRBJ2-7, with a weak D call TRBD1 (6 bases). This CDR3 contains 15 residues. Trimming pared 4 bases from V and 4 bases from J, leaving 17 bases between. Germline-derived CDR1 and CDR2 are SGHDN and FVKESK. The CDR3 DNA follows: TGTGCCAGCAGCCTTCGGGAAACAGGGTGGTACGAGCAGTACTTC. Translating gives CASSLRETGWYEQYF. The full variable domain, in which reference TRBV14 and TRBJ2-7 provide the parts outside the CDR3, is EAGVTQFPSHSVIEKGQTVTLRCDPISGHDNLYWYRRVMGKEIKFLLHFVKESKQDESGMPNNRFLAERTGGTYSTLKVQPAELEDSGVYFCASSLRETGWYEQYFGPGTRLTVT.

This sequence joins TRBV13 and TRBJ2-5, with TRBD1 matching 8 bases. Gene TRBJ2-7 matches the end of the DNA better, so the J call may be wrong. CDR1 and CDR2 (germline): PRHDT, FYEKMQ (reference sequence). CDR3 length equals 16 residues. The CDR3: CASSLGEGRGLDEQYF. The CDR3 nucleotides read TGTGCCAGCAGCTTAGGCGAAGGCAGGGGGCTCGACGAGCAGTACTTC.